This record looks at one TCR beta chain sequence and its context. The data derive from a study of control samples from healthy donors and cancer patients. The repertoire was sequenced with immunoSEQ multiplex PCR; TCRdb's copy has only in-frame clones and lacks some. The data contain around 150,000 clones, around 90% of them singletons. Between the trimmed V and J ends, which lost 10 bases and 0 bases, there was a span of 10 bases. The CDR3 covers 13 residues. CDR1 KGHSH and CDR2 LQKENI come from the germline V gene. The origin of this receptor is a man aged 25 to 45 in good health. The material sequenced was blood. The chain combines TRBV18 with TRBJ1-3, with no clear D. Here the CDR3 reads CATCESSGNTIYF. The CDR3, as DNA: TGTGCCACCTGCGAGAGCTCTGGAAACACCATATATTTT.